The subject of this entry is one T cell receptor beta chain. Its antigen remains unknown. A junction boundary mismatches the germline segment, possibly from a read error. The data stem from a study of glioma-infiltrating T cells. The iRepertoire nested amplicon-rescue multiplex PCR amplified TCR alpha and beta CDR3s from RNA. Each CDR3 protein is one row after TCRdb ran MiXCR on the multiplex PCR reads. This sample has 170,000 or so distinct CDR3 sequences, with about 47% found just once. Study-level findings and limits: CDR3 overlap between tissue and blood was very small. Tissue-blood divergence was below expectation in non-neoplastic patients, above in gliomas.

The length of the CDR3 is 14 residues. Germline CDR1 and CDR2: SNHLY and FYNNEI. V gene TRBV2 combines with J gene TRBJ1-5; tentatively, D is TRBD1 (6 bases). Sample: glioma tissue, nonneoplastic brain tissue, or PBMCs (not recorded which). The sequence was collected from a human donor with low-grade glioma or glioblastoma, undergoing nonglioma brain surgery, or in good health (not recorded which). The CDR3 loop is CASREIQGGQAQHF. CDR3 nucleotides: TGTGCCAGCAGGGAAATACAGGGTGGTCAGGCCCAGCATTTT.